Shown below are 24 T cell receptor beta chains from a single sample sequenced in a study of response to subunit inactivated influenza vaccine. TCRdb ran MiXCR on the RT-PCR reads and lists one entry per CDR3 protein. The table records under 200,000 distinct CDR3 sequences, under 13% of them present only once. Material: non-naive T cells sorted from PBMCs, obtained around seven weeks after vaccination. The receptors shown here come from a man aged 45-65 years who received an inactivated influenza vaccine.

The chain links TRBV11-2 to TRBJ1-4; D gene uncertain. CDR3 length: 13 amino acids. Germline V lookup: CDR1 SGHAT, CDR2 FQNNGV. V was shortened by 5 bases and J by 8 bases, with 12 bases between the two germline ends. CDR3 DNA: TGTGCCAGCAGCCCGCGGTTGGGGGAAAAACTGTTTTTT. Its protein is CASSPRLGEKLFF. The variable domain in full, with the rest retrieved from reference TRBV11-2 and TRBJ1-4, is EAGVAQSPRYKIIEKRQSVAFWCNPISGHATLYWYQQILGQGPKLLIQFQNNGVVDDSQLPKDRFSAERLKGVDSTLKIQPAKLEDSAVYLCASSPRLGEKLFFGSGTQLSVL.

Of note for this clonotype: This may stem from a read error, because a much larger clone lies one nucleotide away. The chain carries TRBV27 and TRBJ2-7; D tentatively reads TRBD1 or TRBD2 (6 bases each). The CDR3 contains 15 residues. CDR1 and CDR2 (germline): MNHEY, SMNVEV (reference sequence). CDR3 DNA: TGTTCCAGCAGAGGGGGAGGACAGCGAGCCTACGAGCAGTACTTC. It translates to CSSRGGGQRAYEQYF.

This clonotype was detected a few times. The chain carries TRBV6-1 and TRBJ2-1, with TRBD1 identical over 8 bases. This CDR3 region has 16 residues. With V trimmed by 6 bases and J by 4 bases, 11 bases remained unmatched. Germline V gene data show CDR1 as MNHNS and CDR2 as SASEGT. The CDR3 spells CASSTSGTGPYNEQFF. The CDR3 DNA follows: TGTGCCAGCAGCACTAGTGGGACAGGACCATACAATGAGCAGTTCTTC.

This clonotype occurred many times. The chain couples TRBV15 to TRBJ2-3; D is undetermined. The CDR3 runs 14 residues. The V end lost 3 bases, the J end lost 1 base, and 8 bases lay between the germline ends. Per germline, CDR1 LNHNV and CDR2 YYDKDF (reference sequence). The CDR3 region is CATSRDRRTDTQYF. CDR3 coding DNA: TGTGCCACCAGCAGGGACCGGCGCACAGATACGCAGTATTTT.

The V call is TRBV20-1, the J call TRBJ2-3; 11 nucleotides line up with TRBD2. This CDR3 is 15 amino acids long. The germline gives CDR1 DFQATT, CDR2 SNEGSKA (reference sequence). The V gene end was trimmed by 4 bases and the J gene end by 0 bases; junction bases not matched to a gene: 3. CDR3 bases: TGCAGTGCTAAGGGACTAGCGGCCAGCACAGATACGCAGTATTTT. The encoded protein is CSAKGLAASTDTQYF.

This clonotype has more than one count but fewer than ten. The rearrangement links TRBV6-1 to TRBJ1-2, with 8 positions matching TRBD1. The CDR3 has 16 residues. V lost 6 bases, J lost 2 bases, and 11 bases stayed unmatched. The germline CDR1 and CDR2 sequences are MNHNS and SASEGT. The chain's CDR3 is CASSPSGGLLNYGYTF. As DNA, the CDR3 is TGTGCCAGCAGCCCATCAGGGGGCCTCTTAAACTATGGCTACACCTTC.

This clonotype was observed many times. The V and J genes are TRBV20-1 and TRBJ2-1, with D possibly matching TRBD2 (6 bases). Looked up from germline, CDR1 is DFQATT and CDR2 is SNEGSKA (reference sequence). V was shortened by 4 bases and J by 8 bases, with 15 bases between the two germline ends. This CDR3 has 13 amino acids. Here the CDR3 DNA reads TGCAGTGCTATCGGCGGGGTGGGCGATGAGCAGTTCTTC. Encoded protein: CSAIGGVGDEQFF.

This clonotype was counted at least ten times. The chain links TRBV20-1 to TRBJ1-2, with 7 positions matching TRBD1. The CDR3 has 13 residues. The germline gives CDR1 DFQATT, CDR2 SNEGSKA (reference sequence). V shed 3 bases and J 4 bases; nucleotides not matched to a gene: 5. In nucleotides, the CDR3 is TGCAGTGCTAGTGGAGACAGGGCCTATGGCTACACCTTC. This codes for CSASGDRAYGYTF.

A few counts support this clonotype. The CDR3: CASSQVTGSYGYTF. CDR3 in DNA: TGTGCCAGCAGCCAAGTTACCGGGAGCTATGGCTACACCTTC. The genes are TRBV14 and TRBJ1-2; D is uncertain. The CDR3 is 14 residues long. Germline lookup yields CDR1 SGHDN and CDR2 FVKESK. V was clipped by 1 base and J by 4 bases, with 10 bases between them. The variable domain in full, with the rest retrieved from reference TRBV14 and TRBJ1-2, is EAGVTQFPSHSVIEKGQTVTLRCDPISGHDNLYWYRRVMGKEIKFLLHFVKESKQDESGMPNNRFLAERTGGTYSTLKVQPAELEDSGVYFCASSQVTGSYGYTFGSGTRLTVV.

Many counts were recorded for this clonotype. This chain links TRBV28 with TRBJ2-3; tentative D call: TRBD2 (6 bases). The CDR3 sequence is 18 residues long. Trimming removed 2 bases from V and 5 bases from J, with 23 bases in between. Germline V lookup: CDR1 MDHEN, CDR2 SYDVKM. The CDR3 DNA is TGTGCCAGCAGTTTAGGAGGGTTTTGGCCCAGCACCGGAGATACGCAGTATTTT. Translating it yields CASSLGGFWPSTGDTQYF.

In its sample, this clonotype was seen a few times. This rearrangement joins TRBV5-5 to TRBJ1-1, with unresolved D. CDR3 size: 14 residues. Germline assignment: CDR1 SGHKS and CDR2 YYEKEE (reference sequence). V was cut by 3 bases and J by 1 base, with 10 bases left in between. As DNA, the CDR3 is TGTGCCAGCAGCTCATCCTTCAAGAACACTGAAGCTTTCTTT. Amino acids: CASSSSFKNTEAFF.

The chain has TRBV12-3 or TRBV12-4 and TRBJ1-1; D ambiguous. V was trimmed by 2 bases and J by 5 bases, leaving 9 bases between them. There are 13 residues in the CDR3. This CDR3 is CASSLREWTEAFF. The CDR3 DNA sequence: TGTGCCAGCAGTTTAAGGGAATGGACTGAAGCTTTCTTT.

This clonotype was picked up a small number of times. The chain combines TRBV5-4 with TRBJ2-7; no reliable D call. The germline V gene has CDR1 SGHNT and CDR2 YYREEE (reference sequence). This CDR3 region has 14 residues. V dropped 4 bases and J dropped 5 bases, with 16 bases sitting between them. As DNA, the CDR3 is TGTGCCAGCAGCCCGGCCCTTGGTAGGGACGAGCAGTACTTC. Residues: CASSPALGRDEQYF.

In this sample, this clonotype turned up a few times. The V call is TRBV4-3, the J call TRBJ2-3; 7 bases line up with TRBD1. Looked up from germline, CDR1 is LGHNA and CDR2 is YSLEER. The CDR3 spans 14 residues. Losses at the gene ends were 2 bases for V and 5 bases for J; bases not matched to a gene: 4. In DNA form, the CDR3 reads TGCGCCAGCAGCCAAAGACAGGGAATAGATACGCAGTATTTT. Protein: CASSQRQGIDTQYF.

The table lists this clonotype with many counts. This chain links TRBV5-6 with TRBJ2-1, with D maybe TRBD2 (6 bases). From germline, CDR1 is SGHDT and CDR2 YYEEEE. The V end lost 5 bases, the J end lost 5 bases, and 17 bases lay between the germline ends. This CDR3 comprises 15 residues. CDR3 bases: TGTGCCAGCAGGGTGCTTGGCGGGACCAACAATGAGCAGTTCTTC. Encoded protein: CASRVLGGTNNEQFF.

This clonotype appeared a few times. J is TRBJ2-5 and V is TRBV18, with a tentative D call TRBD2 (5 bases). Germline values: CDR1 KGHSH, CDR2 LQKENI. This CDR3 is 14 amino acids long. V dropped 2 bases and J dropped 5 bases, with 12 bases sitting between them. CDR3 amino acids: CASSPTQTGETQYF. Written as DNA, the CDR3 is TGTGCCAGCTCACCAACCCAGACGGGGGAGACCCAGTACTTC.

This clonotype has a single count. The chain combines TRBV9 with TRBJ2-1, with D tentatively TRBD1 (7 bases). Trimming pared 6 bases from V and 7 bases from J, leaving 20 bases between. CDR1 SGDLS and CDR2 YYNGEE come from the germline V gene. CDR3 length: 15 residues. CDR3 in DNA: TGTGCCAGCACCCAAGGAGGGGGCCAGCGAAATGAGCAGTTCTTC. It encodes CASTQGGGQRNEQFF.

The chain employs TRBV3-1 and TRBJ2-2; 9 bases fit TRBD2. Losses at the gene ends were 6 bases for V and 0 bases for J; bases not matched to a gene: 5. CDR1 and CDR2 (germline): LGHDT, YNNKEL (reference sequence). CDR3 length: 16 residues. As DNA, the CDR3 is TGTGCCAGCAGGAAGAGCGGGGGGACGAACACCGGGGAGCTGTTTTTT. It is translated as CASRKSGGTNTGELFF.

This clonotype was observed at least ten times. This rearrangement joins TRBV5-1 to TRBJ2-3, with D tentatively TRBD2 (7 bases). V lost 0 bases and J lost 9, with 14 bases in between. The CDR3 is 14 residues long. CDR1 SGHRS and CDR2 YFSETQ come from the germline V gene. DNA for the CDR3: TGCGCCAGCAGCTTGGACCTAGGGGGGGTAACGCAGTATTTT. It is translated as CASSLDLGGVTQYF.

The V call is TRBV24-1, the J call TRBJ1-5, with D perhaps TRBD1 (5 bases). Trimming removed 4 bases at V and 6 bases at J, with 9 bases between. Germline lookup yields CDR1 KGHDR and CDR2 SFDVKD. The CDR3 extends over 13 amino acids. The CDR3 bases are TGTGCCACCAGTGACGGACAAATTCAGCCCCAGCATTTT. It yields the protein CATSDGQIQPQHF.

The sample holds a few counts of this clonotype. The chain combines TRBV29-1 with TRBJ1-2; D may be TRBD1 (6 bases). This CDR3 comprises 15 residues. V lost 0 bases and J lost 2, with 13 bases in between. CDR1 is SQVTM and CDR2 is ANQGSEA in the germline V gene. The CDR3 spells CSVEEARGPNYGYTF. CDR3 bases: TGCAGCGTTGAAGAAGCCAGGGGACCCAACTATGGCTACACCTTC.

This clonotype was found a few times. This rearrangement joins TRBV3-1 to TRBJ1-1; a weak D match, TRBD1 (5 bases). The CDR3 has 14 residues. CDR1 is LGHDT, CDR2 YNNKEL, per germline (reference sequence). V lost 4 bases to trimming and J lost 4 bases, with 13 bases between them. CDR3 sequence (DNA): TGTGCCAGCAGCCTTAAGGGGCGAGGCACTGAAGCTTTCTTT. This encodes CASSLKGRGTEAFF.

This chain links TRBV19 with TRBJ2-6; 7 bases agree with TRBD1. This CDR3 spans 17 amino acids. Trimming removed 8 bases from V and 2 bases from J; junction bases left unmatched: 12. Germline values: CDR1 LNHDA, CDR2 SQIVND (reference sequence). CDR3 loop: CASRQGKASPGANVLTF. CDR3 sequence (DNA): TGTGCCAGTCGACAGGGTAAGGCGTCTCCTGGGGCCAACGTCCTGACTTTC.

Ten or more counts support this clonotype. The chain combines TRBV7-9 with TRBJ2-1; 11 positions match TRBD2. With 5 bases clipped from V and 7 bases from J, the junction kept 4 bases outside the gene matches. Germline V lookup: CDR1 SEHNR, CDR2 FQNEAQ (reference sequence). CDR3 size: 14 residues. CDR3 nucleotide sequence: TGTGCCAGCAGCAATAGCGGGAGGGCTAATGAGCAGTTCTTC. It translates to CASSNSGRANEQFF.